The clone carrying this T cell receptor beta chain showed up many times. This sample is drawn from a study of T cells in Graves' hyperthyroidism and ophthalmopathy. From RNA transcripts, TCR beta CDR3 regions were amplified. An initial round of RT-PCR targeting the TCR CDR3 relied on the HTBI primer set. TCRdb called the multiplex PCR reads again in MiXCR, with one record for every CDR3 protein. The repertoire consists of 600,000 or so distinct CDR3 sequences, with roughly 17% occurring once and the leading ten covering less than 4.5%. This clonotype was obtained from a woman in her thirties with Graves' hyperthyroidism. The sequencing input was blood.

CDR3 bases: TGTGCCAGCAAGCTCACCGGGACAGGGGCTACAGATACGCAGTATTTT. Translating gives CASKLTGTGATDTQYF. The chain uses TRBV7-3 and TRBJ2-3; 10 nucleotides match TRBD1. This CDR3 contains 16 residues. Trimming removed 7 bases from V and 3 bases from J; junction bases left unmatched: 10. Germline V lookup: CDR1 SGHTA, CDR2 FQGTGA.